One and the same sample provided the 4 T cell receptor beta chains below, sequenced in a study of T cell responses to AZD1222 COVID-19 vaccine. Some clones are missing from TCRdb's copy, which holds only in-frame ones; the method was immunoSEQ multiplex PCR. The sample has 130,000 or so clones, about 91% seen once; the top ten hold less than 2%. The starting material was peripheral blood, obtained 28 days after the second AZD1222 dose. The receptors were gathered from an adult who received the AZD1222 COVID-19 vaccine.

The chain carries TRBV19 and TRBJ1-2; no clear D. Germline V gives CDR1 LNHDA, CDR2 SQIVND (reference sequence). The V end lost 7 bases, the J end lost 0 bases, and 9 bases lay between the germline ends. The CDR3 covers 13 residues. This chain's CDR3 is CASTPLANYGYTF. CDR3 nucleotide sequence: TGTGCCAGTACCCCCTTGGCTAACTATGGCTACACCTTC.

This clone has ten or more counts. The rearrangement links TRBV4-1 to TRBJ1-2; no reliable D call. CDR1 and CDR2 from the germline V gene are MGHRA and YSYEKL. This CDR3 has 12 amino acids. V was shortened by 1 base and J by 10 bases, with 10 bases between the two germline ends. The CDR3 region has the DNA TGCGCCAGCAGCCAAGTAGGGATTGACTACACCTTC. Its protein product is CASSQVGIDYTF.

The chain combines TRBV5-8 with TRBJ1-1; D perhaps matches TRBD1 (6 bases). CDR3 length: 15 amino acids. The germline V gene encodes CDR1 SGHTS and CDR2 YDEGEE. Trimming left V 4 bases short and J 4 bases short, with 17 bases between. CDR3 nucleotides: TGTGCCAGCAGCCCGGGGGGGCAGAAACGCACTGAAGCTTTCTTT. It yields the protein CASSPGGQKRTEAFF.

V usage is TRBV10-1 and J usage is TRBJ1-1; perhaps TRBD1 as D (5 bases). This CDR3 is 15 amino acids long. V gave up 0 bases and J gave up 2 bases, with 10 bases separating them. The germline V gene has CDR1 WNHNN and CDR2 SYGVQD (reference sequence). The CDR3 here is CASSESKGRNTEAFF. The CDR3 DNA is TGCGCCAGCAGTGAGTCGAAGGGGAGAAACACTGAAGCTTTCTTT.